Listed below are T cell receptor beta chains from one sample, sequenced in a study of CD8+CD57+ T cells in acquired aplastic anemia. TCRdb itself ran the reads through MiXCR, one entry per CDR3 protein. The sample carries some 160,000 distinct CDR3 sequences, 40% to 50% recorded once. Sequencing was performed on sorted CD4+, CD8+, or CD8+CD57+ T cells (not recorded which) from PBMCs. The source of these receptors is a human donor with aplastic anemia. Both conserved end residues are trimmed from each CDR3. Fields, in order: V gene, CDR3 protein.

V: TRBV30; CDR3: AWSVKAAGGSNEQF
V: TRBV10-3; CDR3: AISGRPRDTEAF
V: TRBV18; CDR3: ASSTGGGPYEQY
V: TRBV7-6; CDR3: ASSLGGQGARETQY
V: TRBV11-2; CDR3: ASSKFPRQGAQPDTQY
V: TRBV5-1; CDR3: ASSFETENTEAF
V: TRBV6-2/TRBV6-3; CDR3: ASSYPRTSGRLSYNEQF
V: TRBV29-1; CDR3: SVTGGEETQY
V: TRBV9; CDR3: ASSVGAGAYNEQF
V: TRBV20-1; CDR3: SARRDLGHEQY
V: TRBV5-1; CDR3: ASSLKSSAGNTIY
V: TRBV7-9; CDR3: ASSFNYEQY
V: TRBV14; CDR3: ASSQAGGNQPQH
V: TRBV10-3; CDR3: AIRGGTGDYGYT
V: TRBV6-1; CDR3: ASSTAGGRGNTIY
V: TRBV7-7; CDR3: ASSPGGGPGEETQY
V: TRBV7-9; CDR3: ASSLGAGGPQTQY
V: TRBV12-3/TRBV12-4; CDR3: ASSFFGQGNYGYT
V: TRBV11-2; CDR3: ASRSSGTSGSYEQY
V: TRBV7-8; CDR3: ASSFKQGTEAF
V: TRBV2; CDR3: AGSEDRGVQPQH
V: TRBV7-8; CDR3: ASSFKSLDTQY
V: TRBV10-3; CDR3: ATTTSSGAHTGELF
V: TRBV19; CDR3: ASRSGSTSNTGELF
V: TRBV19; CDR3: ASSIRTNSNQPQH
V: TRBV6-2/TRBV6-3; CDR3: ASSYLGGYGYT
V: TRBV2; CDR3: ASTGEAGANVLT
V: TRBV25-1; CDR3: ASSEAYRDKNYEQY
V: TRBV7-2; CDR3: ASSLRLGQNTEAF
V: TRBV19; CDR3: ASSIVEGSKPQH
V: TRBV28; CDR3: ASSLPYEQY